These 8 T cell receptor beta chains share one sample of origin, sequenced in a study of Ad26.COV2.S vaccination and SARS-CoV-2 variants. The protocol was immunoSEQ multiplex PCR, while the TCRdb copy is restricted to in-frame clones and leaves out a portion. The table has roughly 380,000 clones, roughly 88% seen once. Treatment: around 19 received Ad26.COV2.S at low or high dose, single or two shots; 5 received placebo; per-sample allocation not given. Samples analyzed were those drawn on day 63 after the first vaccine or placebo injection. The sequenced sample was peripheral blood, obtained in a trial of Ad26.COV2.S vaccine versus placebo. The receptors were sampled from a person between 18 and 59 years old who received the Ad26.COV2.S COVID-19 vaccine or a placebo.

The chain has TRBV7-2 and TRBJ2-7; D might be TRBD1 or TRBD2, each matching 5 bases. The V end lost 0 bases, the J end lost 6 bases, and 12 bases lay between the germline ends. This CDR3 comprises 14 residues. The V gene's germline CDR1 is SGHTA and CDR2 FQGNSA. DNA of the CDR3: TGTGCCAGCAGCTTAGCTGGGGCCCGGGGCGAGCAGTACTTC. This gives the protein CASSLAGARGEQYF.

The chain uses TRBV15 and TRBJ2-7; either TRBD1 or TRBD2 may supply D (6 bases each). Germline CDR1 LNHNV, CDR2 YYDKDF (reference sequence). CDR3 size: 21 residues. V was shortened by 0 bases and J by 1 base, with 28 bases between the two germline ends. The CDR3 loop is CATSRDLSSSYGGTRSYEQYF. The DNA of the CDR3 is TGTGCCACCAGCAGAGATCTTTCTTCGTCGTATGGGGGGACACGATCCTACGAGCAGTACTTC.

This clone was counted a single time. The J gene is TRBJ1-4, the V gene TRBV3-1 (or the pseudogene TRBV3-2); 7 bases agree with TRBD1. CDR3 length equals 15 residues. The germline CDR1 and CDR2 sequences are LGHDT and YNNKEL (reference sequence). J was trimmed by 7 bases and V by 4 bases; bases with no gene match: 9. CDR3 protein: CASSPARGRGEKLFF. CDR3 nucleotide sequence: TGTGCCAGCAGCCCAGCCAGGGGGAGAGGTGAAAAACTGTTTTTT.

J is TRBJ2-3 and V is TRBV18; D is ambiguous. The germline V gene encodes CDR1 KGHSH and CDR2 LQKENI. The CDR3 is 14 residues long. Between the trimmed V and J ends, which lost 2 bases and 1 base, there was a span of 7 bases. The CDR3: CASSPGTGTDTQYF. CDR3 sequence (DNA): TGTGCCAGCTCACCAGGAACGGGCACAGATACGCAGTATTTT.

CDR3 region: CASTLGSGGGNEQFF. The CDR3 coding sequence is TGTGCCAGCACCCTTGGATCAGGGGGCGGAAATGAGCAGTTCTTC. This chain joins TRBV7-3 and TRBJ2-1; 8 bases align to TRBD1. This CDR3 has 15 residues. The J segment lost 7 bases and the V segment lost 7 bases, leaving 12 bases of the junction unmatched. Germline V gene lookup returns CDR1 SGHTA and CDR2 FQGTGA.

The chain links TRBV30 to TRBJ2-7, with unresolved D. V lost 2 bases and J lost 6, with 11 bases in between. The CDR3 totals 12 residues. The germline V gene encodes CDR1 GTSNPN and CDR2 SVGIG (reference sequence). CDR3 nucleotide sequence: TGTGCCTGGAGTCACGTCAGCATCGAGCAGTACTTC. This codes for CAWSHVSIEQYF.

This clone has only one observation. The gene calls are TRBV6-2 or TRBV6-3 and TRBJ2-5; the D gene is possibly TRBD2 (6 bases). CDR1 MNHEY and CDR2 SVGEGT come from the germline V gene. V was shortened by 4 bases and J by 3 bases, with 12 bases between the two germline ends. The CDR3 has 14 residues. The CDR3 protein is CASSSMTRKETQYF. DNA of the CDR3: TGTGCCAGCAGTTCCATGACTAGAAAAGAGACCCAGTACTTC.

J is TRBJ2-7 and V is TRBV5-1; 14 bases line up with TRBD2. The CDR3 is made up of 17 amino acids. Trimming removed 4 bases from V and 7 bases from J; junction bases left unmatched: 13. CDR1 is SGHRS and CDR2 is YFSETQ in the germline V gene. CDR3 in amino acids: CASSLRLAGGPRGEQYF. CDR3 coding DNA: TGCGCCAGCAGCCTACGACTAGCGGGGGGGCCCCGCGGGGAGCAGTACTTC.